Given below is one TCR beta chain in context. Germline V gene sequence: CDR1 SGHKS, CDR2 YYEKEE (reference sequence). The V segment lost 4 bases and the J segment 6 bases; nucleotides outside the gene matches: 7. The CDR3 is 15 residues long. This sample is drawn from a study of blood T cell repertoires in COVID-19. The protocol was immunoSEQ multiplex PCR, while the TCRdb copy is restricted to in-frame clones and leaves out a portion. The data show some 300,000 clones, 85% to 90% seen once. Up to 2 weeks before entering the study, exposed participants had met a COVID-19 case. The gene calls are TRBV5-5 and TRBJ1-6; 7 positions agree with TRBD1. This sequence originates from a woman aged 50 to 60 who had been exposed to COVID-19. Sequencing was performed on PBMCs or T cells enriched from blood (not recorded which). The CDR3 bases are TGTGCCAGCAGCCCCTGGACAGGATCTAATTCACCCCTCCACTTT. It is translated as CASSPWTGSNSPLHF.